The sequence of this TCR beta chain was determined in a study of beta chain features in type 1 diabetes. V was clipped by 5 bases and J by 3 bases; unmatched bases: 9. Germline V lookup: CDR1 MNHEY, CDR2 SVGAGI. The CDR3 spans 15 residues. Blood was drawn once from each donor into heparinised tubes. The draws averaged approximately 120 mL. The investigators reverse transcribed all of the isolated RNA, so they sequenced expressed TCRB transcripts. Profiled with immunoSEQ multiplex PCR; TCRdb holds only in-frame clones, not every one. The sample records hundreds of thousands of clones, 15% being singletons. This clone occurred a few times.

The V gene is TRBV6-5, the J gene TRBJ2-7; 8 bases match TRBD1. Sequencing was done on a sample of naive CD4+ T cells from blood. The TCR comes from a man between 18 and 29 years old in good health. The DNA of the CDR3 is TGTGCCAGCAGTAGACAGGGGACCATCATCTACGAGCAGTACTTC. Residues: CASSRQGTIIYEQYF.